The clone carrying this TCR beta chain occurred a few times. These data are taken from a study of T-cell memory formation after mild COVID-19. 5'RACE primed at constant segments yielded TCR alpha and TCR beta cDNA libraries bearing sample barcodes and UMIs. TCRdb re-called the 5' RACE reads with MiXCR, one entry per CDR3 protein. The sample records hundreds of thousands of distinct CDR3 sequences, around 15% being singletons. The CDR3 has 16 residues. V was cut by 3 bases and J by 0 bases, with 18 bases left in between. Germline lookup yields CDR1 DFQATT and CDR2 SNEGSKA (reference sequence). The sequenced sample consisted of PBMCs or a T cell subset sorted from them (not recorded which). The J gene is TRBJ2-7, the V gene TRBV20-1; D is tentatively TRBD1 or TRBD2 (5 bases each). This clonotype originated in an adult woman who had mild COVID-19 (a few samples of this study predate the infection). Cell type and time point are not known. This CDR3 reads CSASSAGRASSYEQYF. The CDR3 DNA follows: TGCAGTGCTAGCTCAGCAGGGCGGGCCAGCTCCTACGAGCAGTACTTC.